This T cell receptor (beta chain) was documented in a study of follicular helper T cells after annual influenza vaccination. Germline V gene sequence: CDR1 SNHLY, CDR2 FYNNEI. V was trimmed by 7 bases and J by 1 base, leaving 10 bases between them. This CDR3 has 13 amino acids. The method was immunoSEQ multiplex PCR; TCRdb's version includes in-frame clones alone and lacks a portion of them. The sample holds 26,000 or so clones, 80% to 90% seen once. Stated time point: 2014-2015 season, pre-vaccination. No donor had influenza vaccine in the prior 6 months; all lived in the community. This clone has just a few counts.

The source was CXCR5+ CD38- circulating T follicular helper cells from blood, collected on the day of influenza vaccination. Subset denoted: circulating Tfh, non-naive CD4+CXCR5+PD-1+ (ICOS+CD38+ or ICOS-CD38-). The receptor comes from an adult who received the influenza vaccine. The chain couples TRBV2 to TRBJ1-1; D uncertain. For the CDR3, the DNA is TGTGCCAGCAATGGGGAGAGGAACACTGAAGCTTTCTTT. Amino acids: CASNGERNTEAFF.